This T cell receptor (beta chain) is from a study of blood T cells in healthy people across ages. Concerning this clonotype itself: Its antigen is not identified.

V dropped 2 bases and J dropped 7 bases, with 12 bases sitting between them. Germline loops: CDR1 MNHEY, CDR2 SVGAGI. The CDR3 totals 14 residues. Study results and limitations: Per million T cells, TCR beta diversity dropped about linearly as age rose. Naive T cell percentage by flow cytometry tracked strongly with beta diversity.

A sample-barcoded 5' primer and a J-beta primer mix were used in a second PCR of roughly 7 to 12 cycles. Every molecule of cDNA carried a tag from a template-switch adaptor with 12 random nucleotides. TCRdb used MiXCR to reprocess the 5' RACE reads, holding one entry per CDR3 protein. Here the sample spans about 730,000 distinct CDR3 sequences, approximately 39% being singletons. The sequenced sample consisted of blood. The rearrangement links TRBV6-5 to TRBJ1-5; D may be TRBD1 (5 bases). The source is a woman aged 60-75 years in good health. The CDR3 DNA is TGTGCCAGCAGTTACGGAGGGGTTGGACAGCCCCAGCATTTT. It yields the protein CASSYGGVGQPQHF.